The source of this T cell receptor beta chain is a study of CD8 T cells in ankylosing spondylitis. Study-level points and caveats: A motif in TCR beta, a set of roughly eight highly homologous variants, appeared characteristic of ankylosing spondylitis blood.

As concerns this clonotype: Its cognate antigen is unknown.

In making TCR beta libraries, quantitative 5'-RACE with molecular barcodes was used. TCRdb independently ran MiXCR on the 5' RACE reads; one entry per CDR3 protein. The sample consists of roughly 450,000 distinct CDR3 sequences, 25% to 30% of them appearing once. Trimming at V came to 11 bases and at J to 1 base, leaving 14 bases not matched to a gene. The CDR3 is 16 residues long. V and J are TRBV12-3 or TRBV12-4 and TRBJ2-1, with 7 bases aligning to TRBD2. Material: blood, either unsorted or a sorted T cell fraction (not recorded which). The receptor was derived from a male donor with ankylosing spondylitis. The CDR3 sequence is CAGKSGIGGSYNEQFF. DNA of the CDR3: TGTGCCGGCAAGAGCGGGATTGGAGGATCCTACAATGAGCAGTTCTTC.